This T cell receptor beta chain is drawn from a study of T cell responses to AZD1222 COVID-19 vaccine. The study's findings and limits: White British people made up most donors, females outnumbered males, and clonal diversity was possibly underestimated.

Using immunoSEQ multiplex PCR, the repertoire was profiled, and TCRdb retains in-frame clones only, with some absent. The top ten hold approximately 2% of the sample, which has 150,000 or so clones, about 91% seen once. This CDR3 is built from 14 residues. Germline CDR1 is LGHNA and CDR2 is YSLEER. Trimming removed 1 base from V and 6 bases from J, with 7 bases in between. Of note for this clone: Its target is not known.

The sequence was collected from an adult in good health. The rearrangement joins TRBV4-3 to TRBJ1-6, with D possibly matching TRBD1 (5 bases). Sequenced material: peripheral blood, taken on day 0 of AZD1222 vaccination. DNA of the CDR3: TGCGCCAGCAGCCAAGGGGACGGTAATTCACCCCTCCACTTT. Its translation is CASSQGDGNSPLHF.